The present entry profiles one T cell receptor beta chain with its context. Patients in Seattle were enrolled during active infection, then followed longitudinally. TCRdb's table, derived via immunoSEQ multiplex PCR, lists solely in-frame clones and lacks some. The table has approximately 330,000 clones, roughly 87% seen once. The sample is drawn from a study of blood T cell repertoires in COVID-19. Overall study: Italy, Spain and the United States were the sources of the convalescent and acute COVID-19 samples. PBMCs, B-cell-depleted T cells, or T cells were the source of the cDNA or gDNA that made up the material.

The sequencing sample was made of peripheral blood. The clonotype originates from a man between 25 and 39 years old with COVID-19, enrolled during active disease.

The CDR3 sequence: CASSPNDRGGWTEAFF. In nucleotides, the CDR3 is TGTGCCAGCTCACCGAACGACAGGGGGGGGTGGACTGAAGCTTTCTTT. The chain carries TRBV18 and TRBJ1-1; 9 bases agree with TRBD1. This CDR3 comprises 16 residues. Germline CDR1 KGHSH, CDR2 LQKENI. V trimming: 3 bases; J trimming: 5 bases; junction bases outside the gene matches: 10. The full variable domain, in which reference TRBV18 and TRBJ1-1 provide the parts outside the CDR3, is NAGVMQNPRHLVRRRGQEARLRCSPMKGHSHVYWYRQLPEEGLKFMVYLQKENIIDESGMPKERFSAEFPKEGPSILRIQQVVRGDSAAYFCASSPNDRGGWTEAFFGQGTRLTVV.